These 24 T cell receptor beta chains came from one sample sequenced in a study of a mutant IDH1 vaccine in newly diagnosed glioma. Sample time point: week 11, during vaccination. The investigators gave 300 ug of mutant IDH1 20-mer peptide in each vaccine dose, together with topical imiquimod. Here immunoSEQ multiplex PCR was the method, and the copy in TCRdb shows in-frame clones only, minus some. The table shows tens of thousands of clones, with about four fifths occurring only once. Their antigens remain unidentified. The source material was PBMCs, sampled from a glioma patient whose treatment included an IDH1 peptide vaccine. The receptors were gathered from a man in his forties or fifties with glioma.

DNA for the CDR3: TGTGCCAGCTCGCCTACCCAAGACACCGGGGAGCTGTTTTTT. Translating it yields CASSPTQDTGELFF. The genes are TRBV18 and TRBJ2-2; D is unclear. V lost 6 bases, J lost 3 bases, and 11 bases lay in between. The CDR3 runs to 14 residues. Germline V gene lookup returns CDR1 KGHSH and CDR2 LQKENI.

The chain is built from TRBV2 and TRBJ1-2; no clear D gene. Germline V gene sequence: CDR1 SNHLY, CDR2 FYNNEI. Trimming removed 4 bases from V and 5 bases from J, with 17 bases in between. This CDR3 is built from 15 residues. CDR3 nucleotides: TGTGCCAGCAGTGGGGCGCAAGGTGGAACTTATGGCTACACCTTC. It is translated as CASSGAQGGTYGYTF.

This clone was observed a single time. The chain combines TRBV5-8 with TRBJ2-1, with 14 bases that match TRBD2. The CDR3 runs 15 residues. Germline CDR1 reads SGHTS; CDR2 reads YDEGEE. The J segment lost 6 bases and the V segment lost 4 bases, leaving 3 bases of the junction unmatched. CDR3 residues: CASSRGTSGSNEQFF. DNA of the CDR3: TGTGCCAGCAGCCGTGGGACTAGCGGGAGCAATGAGCAGTTCTTC. Combining the CDR3 with reference TRBV5-8 and TRBJ2-1 gives the whole variable domain EAGVTQSPTHLIKTRGQQATLRCSPISGHTSVYWYQQALGLGLQFLLWYDEGEERNRGNFPPRFSGRQFPNYSSELNVNALELEDSALYLCASSRGTSGSNEQFFGPGTRLTVL.

In nucleotides, the CDR3 is TGTGCCAGCAGCTTTCGCGTAACAGGGGCGGATACGCAGTATTTT. Residues: CASSFRVTGADTQYF. The gene calls are TRBV7-9 and TRBJ2-3; 7 bases match TRBD1. CDR1 and CDR2 from the germline V gene are SEHNR and FQNEAQ (reference sequence). V lost 3 bases, J lost 6 bases, and 9 bases stayed unmatched. The CDR3 has 15 residues.

This clone was observed a handful of times. The chain has TRBV28 and TRBJ1-6; the D is unclear. The germline V and J ends were trimmed by 8 bases and 0 bases, with 5 bases remaining between them. CDR3 length: 13 residues. Germline-derived CDR1 and CDR2 are MDHEN and SYDVKM. The CDR3, as DNA: TGTGCCAGCGTGGGCTCCTATAATTCACCCCTCCACTTT. Translated: CASVGSYNSPLHF.

This clone was detected a few times. This CDR3 reads CASAGGGQAFF. CDR3 in DNA: TGTGCCAGCGCTGGGGGGGGGCAAGCTTTCTTT. The V and J genes are TRBV7-9 and TRBJ1-1; tentatively, D is TRBD1 (6 bases). The CDR3 contains 11 residues. Trimming left V 8 bases short and J 9 bases short, with 13 bases between. Germline assignment: CDR1 SEHNR and CDR2 FQNEAQ (reference sequence).

The chain has TRBV5-1 and TRBJ2-7; 9 nucleotides agree with TRBD2. Looked up from germline, CDR1 is SGHRS and CDR2 is YFSETQ. J lost 5 bases, V lost 2 bases, and 5 bases had no gene match. The CDR3 runs to 14 residues. The CDR3, as DNA: TGCGCCAGCAGCTTACTAGCGGGCAAGGACGAGCAGTACTTC. Protein product: CASSLLAGKDEQYF.

The chain employs TRBV18 and TRBJ1-5, with unresolved D. V lost 5 bases and J 5 bases, leaving 10 bases between the germline ends. The CDR3 sequence is 13 residues long. Germline loops: CDR1 KGHSH, CDR2 LQKENI. The CDR3, as DNA: TGTGCCAGCTCAGCCGGTCACTATCAGCCCCAGCATTTT. Translated, it gives CASSAGHYQPQHF.

The chain links TRBV5-6 to TRBJ1-4; D call uncertain. The V gene's germline CDR1 is SGHDT and CDR2 YYEEEE. This CDR3 region has 15 residues. Trimming shortened V by 3 bases and J by 5 bases, and 14 bases separated the two germline ends. This CDR3 reads CASSSPGQENEKLFF. CDR3 DNA sequence: TGTGCCAGCAGCTCCCCGGGCCAGGAGAATGAAAAACTGTTTTTT.

The V and J genes are TRBV29-1 and TRBJ1-5, with D hard to call. The V gene lost 4 bases and the J gene lost 4 bases, with 8 bases spanning the gap. CDR1 is SQVTM, CDR2 ANQGSEA, per germline. The CDR3 length is 12 residues. CDR3 residues: CSVGGRNQPQHF. The CDR3 nucleotides are TGCAGCGTTGGTGGGCGAAATCAGCCCCAGCATTTT.

This clone came up a few times. One end of the junction is discordant with germline, which a read error may explain. The rearrangement uses TRBV18 and TRBJ1-4; D is uncertain. Germline lookup yields CDR1 KGHSH and CDR2 LQKENI. The CDR3 is 13 residues long. The CDR3 DNA is TGTGCCAGCTCAAGAGACACTAACGAAAAACTGTTTTTT. Translating it yields CASSRDTNEKLFF.

CDR3 in amino acids: CSVEGALAGVPSDTQYF. The CDR3 nucleotides are TGCAGCGTTGAAGGGGCACTAGCGGGAGTTCCCTCGGATACGCAGTATTTT. The chain links TRBV29-1 to TRBJ2-3; 11 nucleotides line up with TRBD2. This CDR3 is 17 amino acids long. Germline V gives CDR1 SQVTM, CDR2 ANQGSEA. The trim removed 1 base at V and 6 bases at J, leaving 12 bases unmatched.

V usage is TRBV19 and J usage is TRBJ2-1; maybe TRBD1 (5 bases). CDR1 is LNHDA and CDR2 is SQIVND in the germline V gene (reference sequence). The CDR3 is made up of 15 amino acids. Trimming removed 5 bases at V and 2 bases at J, with 13 bases between. DNA of the CDR3: TGTGCCAGTAGTTCCGCAGGGCAAACCTACAATGAGCAGTTCTTC. This encodes CASSSAGQTYNEQFF.

V and J are TRBV6-5 and TRBJ1-4, with D perhaps matching TRBD1 (5 bases). V dropped 6 bases and J dropped 7 bases, with 15 bases sitting between them. The CDR3 is made up of 14 amino acids. CDR1 MNHEY and CDR2 SVGAGI come from the germline V gene. The CDR3 here is CASRRGATSEKLFF. CDR3 bases: TGTGCCAGCAGGCGGGGCGCTACATCTGAAAAACTGTTTTTT.

Only one count was recorded for this clone. The chain couples TRBV18 to TRBJ2-2; TRBD2 matches at 11 bases. V lost 3 bases and J lost 7; bases outside the gene matches: 7. The CDR3 is 16 amino acids. Germline-derived CDR1 and CDR2 are KGHSH and LQKENI. The CDR3 protein is CASSPPGLAVYGELFF. CDR3 in DNA: TGTGCCAGCTCACCTCCGGGACTAGCGGTATACGGGGAGCTGTTTTTT.

V is TRBV5-4 and J is TRBJ2-7, with D uncertain. Germline lookup yields CDR1 SGHNT and CDR2 YYREEE (reference sequence). The CDR3 has 11 amino acids. Trimming removed 2 bases from V and 5 bases from J, with 5 bases in between. The chain's CDR3 is CASSFGDEQYF. CDR3 DNA sequence: TGTGCCAGCAGCTTTGGGGACGAGCAGTACTTC.

The chain links TRBV6-1 to TRBJ1-5; D unclear. The V gene lost 1 base and the J gene lost 6 bases, with 10 bases spanning the gap. The CDR3 is made up of 14 amino acids. The germline V gene has CDR1 MNHNS and CDR2 SASEGT. CDR3 in DNA: TGTGCCAGCAGTGAAGGCCTGGGCTTTCAGCCCCAGCATTTT. Translation gives CASSEGLGFQPQHF.

This rearrangement joins TRBV28 to TRBJ1-2; D possibly corresponds to TRBD1 (6 bases). CDR3 length: 15 residues. CDR1 is MDHEN and CDR2 is SYDVKM in the germline V gene. V shed 6 bases and J shed 7 bases, with 21 bases lying between them. DNA for the CDR3: TGTGCCAGCAGACGGCAGGGGCGTGCTGGGGGTGGCTACACCTTC. Amino acids: CASRRQGRAGGGYTF.

This clone appeared once. This sequence joins TRBV10-3 and TRBJ2-7, with a tentative D call TRBD2 (5 bases). The CDR3 loop spans 16 amino acids. Germline V gene data show CDR1 as ENHRY and CDR2 as SYGVKD. Trimming shortened V by 6 bases and J by 5 bases, and 23 bases separated the two germline ends. CDR3 protein: CAIRDGERSPRNEQYF. CDR3 coding DNA: TGTGCCATCAGGGACGGGGAGCGGTCCCCGAGGAACGAGCAGTACTTC.

The chain has TRBV5-1 and TRBJ2-2; D remains unclear. Germline-derived CDR1 and CDR2 are SGHRS and YFSETQ. V lost 5 bases and J lost 3, with 11 bases in between. This CDR3 comprises 14 residues. CDR3 loop: CASSNKGHTGELFF. CDR3 DNA sequence: TGCGCCAGCAGTAACAAAGGGCACACCGGGGAGCTGTTTTTT.

V and J are TRBV19 and TRBJ1-4; TRBD1 matches 7 bases. CDR1 LNHDA and CDR2 SQIVND come from the germline V gene (reference sequence). V trimming: 8 bases; J trimming: 3 bases; junction bases outside the gene matches: 6. CDR3 size: 14 residues. In DNA form, the CDR3 reads TGTGCCAGTCACAAGGGGGCGGCTAATGAAAAACTGTTTTTT. Translation: CASHKGAANEKLFF.

The rearrangement links TRBV7-2 to TRBJ2-1; the match to TRBD2 covers 7 bases. The CDR3 is 15 amino acids. Germline values: CDR1 SGHTA, CDR2 FQGNSA. V was pared by 2 bases and J by 1 base, with 2 bases of the junction left unmatched. The CDR3 loop is CASSLTRESYNEQFF. CDR3 DNA: TGTGCCAGCAGCTTAACGCGGGAGTCCTACAATGAGCAGTTCTTC.

The chain links TRBV7-2 to TRBJ2-1; 7 bases are a match to TRBD1. The CDR3 has 15 amino acids. Germline lookup yields CDR1 SGHTA and CDR2 FQGNSA. V was clipped by 5 bases and J by 1 base; unmatched bases: 5. CDR3 nucleotides: TGTGCCAGCAGCCAAAAACAGGGGTCCTACAATGAGCAGTTCTTC. Translated, it gives CASSQKQGSYNEQFF. Drawing the rest from reference TRBV7-2 and TRBJ2-1, the complete variable domain is GAGVSQSPSNKVTEKGKDVELRCDPISGHTALYWYRQSLGQGLEFLIYFQGNSAPDKSGLPSDRFSAERTGGSVSTLTIQRTQQEDSAVYLCASSQKQGSYNEQFFGPGTRLTVL.

The rearrangement links TRBV5-1 to TRBJ1-2; D is possibly TRBD1 (6 bases). The CDR3 length is 14 residues. Trimming shortened V by 0 bases and J by 3 bases, and 9 bases separated the two germline ends. Germline CDR1 and CDR2: SGHRS and YFSETQ. CDR3 sequence: CASSLDRVDYGYTF. For the CDR3, the DNA is TGCGCCAGCAGCTTGGACAGGGTAGACTATGGCTACACCTTC.